Listed below are T cell receptor beta chains from one sample, sequenced in a study of cytomegalovirus exposure and HLA in healthy donors. Data came from immunoSEQ multiplex PCR; TCRdb stores just in-frame clones and leaves some out. The table shows around 150,000 clones, with 65% to 90% occurring only once. Material for sequencing was PBMCs. The receptors come from a woman aged 18-35 years in good health and CMV-seronegative. Each CDR3 is given with its conserved first and last residue. Fields, in order: CDR3 length, D gene, clone size, J gene, V gene, CDR3 DNA, CDR3 protein. The D gene is left open where the match is weak. For some rows the clone size is stated as once, few or many, or as a class when expanded; others skip it.

>15|TRBD1|once|TRBJ2-7|TRBV10-3
TGTGCCATCAGTGAGTGGGGACAGGAGTCCTACGAGCAGTACTTC
CAISEWGQESYEQYF
>16|TRBD2|-|TRBJ2-1|TRBV27
TGTGCCAGCAGAGGACTAGCGGGAGGGATAAACAATGAGCAGTTCTTC
CASRGLAGGINNEQFF
>14|TRBD1|-|TRBJ2-7|TRBV10-3
TGTGCCATCAGTGAGTCGACAGGGGACTACGAGCAGTACTTC
CAISESTGDYEQYF
>13|-|-|TRBJ2-1|TRBV30
TGTGCCTGGAGTGCACTGCTAGCCCATGAGCAGTTCTTC
CAWSALLAHEQFF
>13|TRBD2|-|TRBJ2-3|TRBV2
TGTGCCAGCGGGCTAGCGGGCACAGATACGCAGTATTTT
CASGLAGTDTQYF
>14|-|-|TRBJ1-2|TRBV6-1
TGTGCCAGCAGTGCCCAAAAGGGGGTATATGGCTACACCTTC
CASSAQKGVYGYTF
>16|-|-|TRBJ1-5|TRBV28
TGTGCCAGCAGGTTGCCCACTTGGACTACGGGTCAGCCCCAGCATTTT
CASRLPTWTTGQPQHF
>17|TRBD2|-|TRBJ2-1|TRBV5-4
TGTGCCAGCAGCTTGGGGGTCGGGGGGGCCTGGTACAATGAGCAGTTCTTC
CASSLGVGGAWYNEQFF
>13|-|-|TRBJ2-7|TRBV2
TGTGCCAGCAGCTGGCCGGAGGGGTACGAGCAGTACTTC
CASSWPEGYEQYF
>20|-|-|TRBJ1-3|TRBV7-8
TGTGCCAGCAGCTTAAATCGTAACGGGGTGACCTTCAGCTCTGGAAACACCATATATTTT
CASSLNRNGVTFSSGNTIYF
>17|-|-|TRBJ2-3|TRBV13
TGTGCCAGCAGCTCCGTGGAGGGGGGGATTGGTCTAGATACGCAGTATTTT
CASSSVEGGIGLDTQYF
>19|TRBD1|once|TRBJ2-7|TRBV28
TGTGCCAGCAGTAACAACAGGGGGCTCAAGCCTACACGGTTCTACGAGCAGTACTTC
CASSNNRGLKPTRFYEQYF
>16|TRBD1|-|TRBJ2-1|TRBV7-9
TGTGCCAGCAGCTCTCCTGACAGGGGTTTGGGCAATGAGCAGTTCTTC
CASSSPDRGLGNEQFF
>16|TRBD2|-|TRBJ2-7|TRBV6-1
TGTGCCAGCAGTGAAGGTGTCGGGGGGGGCTCCTACGAGCAGTACTTC
CASSEGVGGGSYEQYF
>11|-|-|TRBJ1-1|TRBV7-9
TGTGCCAGTCGACAGAACACTGAAGCTTTCTTT
CASRQNTEAFF
>14|TRBD2|-|TRBJ2-7|TRBV10-3
TGTGCCATCAGCGGCGGGGGGGCTGCCTACGAGCAGTACTTC
CAISGGGAAYEQYF
>14|-|-|TRBJ1-1|TRBV28
TGTGCCAGCAGTCCTGACAGACTGAACACTGAAGCTTTCTTT
CASSPDRLNTEAFF
>16|-|-|TRBJ1-2|TRBV28
TGTGCCAGCACCCTTAGGGCAATACAGGGCGTTTATGGCTACACCTTC
CASTLRAIQGVYGYTF
>15|-|-|TRBJ2-2|TRBV5-5
TGTGCCAGCAGCTACCGGACAGAGAGCACCGGGGAGCTGTTTTTT
CASSYRTESTGELFF
>12|-|-|TRBJ1-5|TRBV27
TGTGCCAGCAGATCAGGGGTGGAGCCCCAGCATTTT
CASRSGVEPQHF
>16|TRBD1|-|TRBJ1-3|TRBV14
TGTGCCAGCAGCCCCGATAGGACAGGGTTTGGAAACACCATATATTTT
CASSPDRTGFGNTIYF
>13|-|-|TRBJ2-5|TRBV5-1
TGCGCCAGCAGCTTGGGACAGAGAGAGACCCAGTACTTC
CASSLGQRETQYF
>14|-|-|TRBJ1-6|TRBV27
TGTGCCAGCAGTTACGACCGACAGAATTCACCCCTCCACTTT
CASSYDRQNSPLHF
>14|-|-|TRBJ2-1|TRBV6-5
TGTGCCAGCAGTTACTCGAACAGGGACGGTGAGCAGTTCTTC
CASSYSNRDGEQFF
>12|-|once|TRBJ1-5|TRBV19
TGTGCCAGTAGTATCTCGGTTCAGCCCCAGCATTTT
CASSISVQPQHF
>15|TRBD1|-|TRBJ2-5|TRBV5-4
TGTGCCAGCAGCTGGACAGGGGGTCCGGGGGAGACCCAGTACTTC
CASSWTGGPGETQYF
>14|-|-|TRBJ1-2|TRBV15
TGTGCCACCAGCAGAGTTAGCAGGGAAGATGGCTACACCTTC
CATSRVSREDGYTF
>15|-|-|TRBJ2-3|TRBV7-2
TGTGCCAGCAGCTTAGCGTCAGGCCGCACAGATACGCAGTATTTT
CASSLASGRTDTQYF
>14|-|few|TRBJ1-1|TRBV28
TGTGCCAGCAGCGAAACAGGGAAGGCGGCTGAAGCTTTCTTT
CASSETGKAAEAFF
>15|TRBD1|-|TRBJ2-4|TRBV5-1
TGCGCCAGCAGTCGCCAGGACAGGGCCGAAAACATTCAGTACTTC
CASSRQDRAENIQYF
>14|TRBD2|-|TRBJ2-7|TRBV28
TGTGCCAGCAGTCCACTAGCGGGGTCCTACGAGCAGTACTTC
CASSPLAGSYEQYF
>16|-|-|TRBJ2-1|TRBV2
TGTGCCAGCAATCCGATATCACAGGGATCCCACAATGAGCAGTTCTTC
CASNPISQGSHNEQFF
>14|TRBD1|-|TRBJ1-1|TRBV29-1
TGCAGCGCCGGGACAGGGATCATGAACACTGAAGCTTTCTTT
CSAGTGIMNTEAFF
>17|TRBD1|few|TRBJ2-7|TRBV19
TGTGCCAGTAGTGTTATGACAGGGCGTCTAAGCTCCTACGAGCAGTACTTC
CASSVMTGRLSSYEQYF
>15|TRBD1|-|TRBJ2-7|TRBV2
TGTGCCAGCAGTCTGACAGGGTATTCCTCCTACGAGCAGTACTTC
CASSLTGYSSYEQYF
>14|-|-|TRBJ2-1|TRBV30
TGTGCCTGGACCTTGGCGGGGTCCTACAATGAGCAGTTCTTC
CAWTLAGSYNEQFF
>13|-|-|TRBJ2-7|TRBV28
TGTGCCACCCATAGCCTCCCTCGAAGGGAGCAGTACTTC
CATHSLPRREQYF
>11|-|-|TRBJ2-1|TRBV2
TGTGCCAGCAGTGAACTAAATGAGCAGTTCTTC
CASSELNEQFF
>14|-|-|TRBJ2-7|TRBV10-2
TGCGCCAGCAGTGAAACAGGTTTATCCTACGAGCAGTACTTC
CASSETGLSYEQYF
>13|TRBD1|-|TRBJ2-5|TRBV19
TGTGCCAGTAGTAAGGGACAGAAAGAGACCCAGTACTTC
CASSKGQKETQYF
>14|-|-|TRBJ1-2|TRBV5-1
TGCGCCAGCAGCTTGGAGCAGCGAGACTATGGCTACACCTTC
CASSLEQRDYGYTF
>14|-|-|TRBJ1-1|TRBV19
TGTGCCAGTACCTCAAGGGGGGGGTTCGCTGAAGCTTTCTTT
CASTSRGGFAEAFF
>15|-|-|TRBJ2-3|TRBV19
TGTGCCAGTAGTGCCGTAATAGCGGTAACAGATACGCAGTATTTT
CASSAVIAVTDTQYF
>15|-|-|TRBJ2-1|TRBV6-4
TGTGCCAGCAGTGCGGGACCGACCGAGGGGGATGAGCAGTTCTTC
CASSAGPTEGDEQFF
>16|-|-|TRBJ2-7|TRBV6-5
TGTGCCAGCAGTTACTCGAAGGGACATCAGACCTACGAGCAGTACTTC
CASSYSKGHQTYEQYF
>15|TRBD2|-|TRBJ2-1|TRBV30
TGTGCCTGGAGCCTTCCCACTAGCGGGAGAGATGAGCAGTTCTTC
CAWSLPTSGRDEQFF
>12|TRBD2|-|TRBJ2-1|TRBV28
TGTGCCAGCAGCCTAGCGGCGTATGAGCAGTTCTTC
CASSLAAYEQFF
>13|-|-|TRBJ2-7|TRBV5-5
TGTGCCAGCAGCTTGGGGCCAGCCTACGAGCAGTACTTC
CASSLGPAYEQYF
>14|-|-|TRBJ1-1|TRBV19
TGTGCCAGCGCACAGGTCTCGGCGAACACTGAAGCTTTCTTT
CASAQVSANTEAFF
>14|-|-|TRBJ1-3|TRBV30
TGTGCCTGGAGTGTACCCAGGTACGGAAACACCATATATTTT
CAWSVPRYGNTIYF
>13|-|-|TRBJ1-2|TRBV28
TGTGCCAGCAGATCCCCGGGGGTCGGGGGCTACACCTTC
CASRSPGVGGYTF
>14|-|once|TRBJ2-7|TRBV7-6
TGTGCCAGCAGCTTACCTGGTAGCTCCTACGAGCAGTACTTC
CASSLPGSSYEQYF
>14|TRBD2|-|TRBJ2-5|TRBV6-1
TGTGCCAGCAGTCGGACTAGCGGACAAGAGACCCAGTACTTC
CASSRTSGQETQYF
>13|TRBD1|-|TRBJ1-5|TRBV2
TGTGCCAGCGCCCTAGGGGGCGACCAGCCCCAGCATTTT
CASALGGDQPQHF